By share of the sample, the clone carrying this T cell receptor beta chain is medium-sized (0.01 to 0.1%). The antigen remains unidentified. The CDR3 has 17 amino acids. The sample is drawn from a study of vaccination and CD4 T cells after COVID-19. At the level of the study: Four females and six males made up the convalescents, with two Hispanic. Study-level points and caveats: Clonotypes reactive to SARS-CoV-2 had a median that went up from 21 to 38, but not significantly.

The Oncomine TCR Beta short-read assay sequenced DNA from cultured CD4+ T cells. TCRdb recomputed calls from the PCR reads with MiXCR, one row per CDR3 protein. The table shows around 3,700 distinct CDR3 sequences, with under 30% occurring only once. The treatment here: roughly ten-day PBMC culture with coronavirus spike peptide pools or control peptides (ViraFEST assay). The unexposed donor provided CD4+ T cells, which were taken before the COVID-19 pandemic (2011-2018). V and J are TRBV21-1 and TRBJ1-2; the tabulated D call, TRBD1, remains unverified against the DNA. TRBV21-1 corresponds to a pseudogene. Sequenced input: CD4+ T cells from blood, cultured in vitro. The source of this sequence is a human donor in good health. The CDR3: CASTNYSATRGHYGYTF. CDR3 DNA: TGTGCCAGCACAAATTATTCCGCCACCAGGGGGCACTATGGCTACACCTTC.